A selection of T cell receptor beta chains follows, all from one sample in a study of blood T cell repertoires in COVID-19. Only in-frame clones appear in the TCRdb table, and some are missing; sequencing was by immunoSEQ multiplex PCR. The sample records 150,000 to 160,000 clones, 85% to 90% being singletons. What was sequenced was peripheral blood. The receptors come from a woman in her thirties or forties with acute or convalescent COVID-19. The CDR3 runs from the conserved cysteine through the conserved F or W. Fields, in order: V gene, clone size, CDR3 protein. Some rows mark clone size as missing; the rest say once, few, many or name a class of expanded clone.

TRBV9 - CASSATLSQGNTEAFF
TRBV28 - CASSLSGGNQPQHF
TRBV5-1 - CASSPRTGTNTGELFF
TRBV7-9 - CASSLGQGLNIQYF
TRBV12-3/TRBV12-4 - CASRGLAGDEQYF
TRBV4-1 once CASSQGDRANYEQYF
TRBV11-3 - CASSSDRGTISPLHF
TRBV24-1 - CATSDYLADTQYF
TRBV3-1/TRBV3-2 many CASSQDRDIIGYEQYF
TRBV28 - CATGGGGKNIQYF
TRBV7-9 - CASSLSRGLVTDTQYF
TRBV28 - CASRTGFRPQHF
TRBV28 - CASSLVPTGSGELFF
TRBV7-8 - CASSDQRASGSYEQYF
TRBV3-1/TRBV3-2 - CASSQRDREWDTQYF
TRBV5-6 once CASSLDRGVSGYTF
TRBV9 - CASSVGQGRFYEQYF
TRBV19 - CASSIQYPNTGELFF
TRBV6-5 - CASSYGLYEQFF
TRBV6-2/TRBV6-3 - CASSYWTSYEQYF
TRBV5-1 - CASSGTGQTNEKLFF
TRBV15 - CATSSTVLQETQYF